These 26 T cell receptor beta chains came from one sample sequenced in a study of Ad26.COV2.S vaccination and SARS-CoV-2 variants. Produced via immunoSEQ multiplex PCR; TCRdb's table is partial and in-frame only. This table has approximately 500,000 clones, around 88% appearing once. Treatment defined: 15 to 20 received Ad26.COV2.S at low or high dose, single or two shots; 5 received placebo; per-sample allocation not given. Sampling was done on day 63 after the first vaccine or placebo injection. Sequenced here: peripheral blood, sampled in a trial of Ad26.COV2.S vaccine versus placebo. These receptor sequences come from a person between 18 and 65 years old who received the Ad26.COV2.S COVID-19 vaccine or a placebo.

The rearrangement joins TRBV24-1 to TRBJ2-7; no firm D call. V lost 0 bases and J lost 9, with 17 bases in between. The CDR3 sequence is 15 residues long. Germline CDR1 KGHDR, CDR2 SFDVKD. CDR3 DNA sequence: TGTGCCACCAGTGATTTGTCCAGGCCCCCGTTTGTGCAGTACTTC. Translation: CATSDLSRPPFVQYF.

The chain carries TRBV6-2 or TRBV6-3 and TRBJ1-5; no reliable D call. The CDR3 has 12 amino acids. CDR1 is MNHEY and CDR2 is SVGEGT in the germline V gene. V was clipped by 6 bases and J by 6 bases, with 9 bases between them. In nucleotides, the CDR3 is TGTGCCAGCAGCCACCGCGGTCAGCCCCAGCATTTT. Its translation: CASSHRGQPQHF.

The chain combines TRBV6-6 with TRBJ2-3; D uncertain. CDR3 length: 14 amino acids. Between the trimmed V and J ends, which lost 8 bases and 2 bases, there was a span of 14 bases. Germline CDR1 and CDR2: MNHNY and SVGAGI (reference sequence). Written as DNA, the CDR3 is TGTGCCAGCCAGCTAACCACATCCACAGATACGCAGTATTTT. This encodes CASQLTTSTDTQYF.

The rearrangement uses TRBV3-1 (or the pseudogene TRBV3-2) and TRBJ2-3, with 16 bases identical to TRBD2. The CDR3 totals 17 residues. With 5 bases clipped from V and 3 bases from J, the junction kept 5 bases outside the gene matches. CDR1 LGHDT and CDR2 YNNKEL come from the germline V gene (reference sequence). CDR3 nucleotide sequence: TGTGCCAGCAGCAAGGGACTAGCGGGAGGGCGGACAGATACGCAGTATTTT. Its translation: CASSKGLAGGRTDTQYF.

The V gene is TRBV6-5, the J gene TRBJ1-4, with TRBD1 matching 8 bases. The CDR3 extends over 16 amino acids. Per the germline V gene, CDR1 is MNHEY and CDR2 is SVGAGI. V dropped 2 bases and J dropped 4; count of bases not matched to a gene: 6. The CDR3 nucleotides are TGTGCCAGCAGTTACGGGCAGACAGGGGTTAATGAAAAACTGTTTTTT. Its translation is CASSYGQTGVNEKLFF.

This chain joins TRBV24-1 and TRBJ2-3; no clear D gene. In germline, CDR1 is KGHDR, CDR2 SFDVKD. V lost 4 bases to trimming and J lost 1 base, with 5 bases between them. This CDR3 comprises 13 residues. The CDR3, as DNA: TGTGCCACCAGTGACAGCGGCACAGATACGCAGTATTTT. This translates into CATSDSGTDTQYF.

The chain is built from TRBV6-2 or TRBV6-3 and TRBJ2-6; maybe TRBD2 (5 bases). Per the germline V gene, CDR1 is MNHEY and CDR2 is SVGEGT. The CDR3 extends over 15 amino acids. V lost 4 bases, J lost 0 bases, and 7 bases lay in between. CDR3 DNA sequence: TGTGCCAGCAGTTTTGACTACTCTGGGGCCAACGTCCTGACTTTC. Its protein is CASSFDYSGANVLTF.

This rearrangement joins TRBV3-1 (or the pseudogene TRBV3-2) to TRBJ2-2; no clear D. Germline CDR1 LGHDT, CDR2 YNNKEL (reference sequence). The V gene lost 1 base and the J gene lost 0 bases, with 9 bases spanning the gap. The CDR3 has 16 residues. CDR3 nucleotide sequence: TGTGCCAGCAGCCAAGTCAATAGTCCGAACACCGGGGAGCTGTTTTTT. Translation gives CASSQVNSPNTGELFF.

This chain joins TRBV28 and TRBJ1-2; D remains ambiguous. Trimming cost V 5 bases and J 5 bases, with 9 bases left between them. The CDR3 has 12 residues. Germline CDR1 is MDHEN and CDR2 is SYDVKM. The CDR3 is CASSPDKYGYTF. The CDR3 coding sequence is TGTGCCAGCAGTCCCGATAAGTATGGCTACACCTTC.

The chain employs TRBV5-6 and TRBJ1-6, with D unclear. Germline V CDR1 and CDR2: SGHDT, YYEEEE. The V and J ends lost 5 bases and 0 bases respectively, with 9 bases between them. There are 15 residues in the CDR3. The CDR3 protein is CASSAASSYNSPLHF. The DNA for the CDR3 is TGTGCCAGCAGTGCTGCTAGCTCCTATAATTCACCCCTCCACTTT.

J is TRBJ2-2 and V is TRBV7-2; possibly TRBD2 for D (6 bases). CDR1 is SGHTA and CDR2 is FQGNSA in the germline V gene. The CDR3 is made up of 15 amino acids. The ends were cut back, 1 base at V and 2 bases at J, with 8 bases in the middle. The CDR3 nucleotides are TGTGCCAGCAGCTTAGGGAGGGGAAACACCGGGGAGCTGTTTTTT. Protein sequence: CASSLGRGNTGELFF.

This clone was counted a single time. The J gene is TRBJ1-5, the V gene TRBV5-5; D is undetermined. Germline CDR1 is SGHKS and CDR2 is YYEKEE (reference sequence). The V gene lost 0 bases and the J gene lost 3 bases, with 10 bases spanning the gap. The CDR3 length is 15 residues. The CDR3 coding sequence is TGTGCCAGCAGCTTGGGGGGTGCCTTCAATCAGCCCCAGCATTTT. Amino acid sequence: CASSLGGAFNQPQHF. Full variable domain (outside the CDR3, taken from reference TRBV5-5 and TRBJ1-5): DAGVTQSPTHLIKTRGQQVTLRCSPISGHKSVSWYQQVLGQGPQFIFQYYEKEERGRGNFPDRFSARQFPNYSSELNVNALLLGDSALYLCASSLGGAFNQPQHFGDGTRLSIL.

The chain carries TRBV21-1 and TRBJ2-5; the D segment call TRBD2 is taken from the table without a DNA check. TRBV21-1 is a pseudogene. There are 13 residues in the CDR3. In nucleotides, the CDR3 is TGTGCCAGCAGCAAAGGCGACCAAGAGACCCAGTACTTC. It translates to CASSKGDQETQYF.

CDR3 coding DNA: TGTGCCATCAGTGACTCTCGTCCTGAAGCTTTCTTT. It yields the protein CAISDSRPEAFF. This sequence joins TRBV10-3 and TRBJ1-1; D is unresolved. V was shortened by 3 bases and J by 6 bases, with 8 bases between the two germline ends. Germline CDR1 reads ENHRY; CDR2 reads SYGVKD. The CDR3 sequence is 12 residues long.

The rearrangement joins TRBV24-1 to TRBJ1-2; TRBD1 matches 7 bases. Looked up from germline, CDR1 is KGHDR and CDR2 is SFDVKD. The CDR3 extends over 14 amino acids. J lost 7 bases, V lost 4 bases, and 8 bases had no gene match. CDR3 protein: CATSDFRQGSGYTF. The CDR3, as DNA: TGTGCCACCAGTGACTTTAGACAGGGTTCTGGCTACACCTTC.

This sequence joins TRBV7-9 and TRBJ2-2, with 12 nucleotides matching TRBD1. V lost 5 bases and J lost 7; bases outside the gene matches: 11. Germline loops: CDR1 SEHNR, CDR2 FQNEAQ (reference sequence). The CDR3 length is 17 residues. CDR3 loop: CASSPPGDRGLGGELFF. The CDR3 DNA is TGTGCCAGCAGCCCCCCCGGGGACAGGGGGCTGGGCGGGGAGCTGTTTTTT.

The CDR3 region has the DNA TGTGCCACCGGGGAAATGAACGAGCAGTACTTC. Its protein product is CATGEMNEQYF. The chain carries TRBV24-1 and TRBJ2-7, with D unresolved. CDR1 is KGHDR, CDR2 SFDVKD, per germline. Trimming left V 9 bases short and J 5 bases short, with 10 bases between. The CDR3 has 11 residues.

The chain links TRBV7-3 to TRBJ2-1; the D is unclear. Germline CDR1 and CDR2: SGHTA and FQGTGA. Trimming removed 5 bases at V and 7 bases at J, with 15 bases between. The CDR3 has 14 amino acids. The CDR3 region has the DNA TGTGCCAGCAGCCTGATGGCAGCTGGGAATGAGCAGTTCTTC. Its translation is CASSLMAAGNEQFF.

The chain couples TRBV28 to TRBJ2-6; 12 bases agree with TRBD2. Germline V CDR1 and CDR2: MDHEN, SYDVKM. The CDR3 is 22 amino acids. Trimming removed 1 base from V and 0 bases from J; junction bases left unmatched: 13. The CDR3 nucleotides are TGTGCCAGCAGTTTATTAGTTGTAGGGACTAGCGGGTTCGTCTCTGGGGCCAACGTCCTGACTTTC. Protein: CASSLLVVGTSGFVSGANVLTF.

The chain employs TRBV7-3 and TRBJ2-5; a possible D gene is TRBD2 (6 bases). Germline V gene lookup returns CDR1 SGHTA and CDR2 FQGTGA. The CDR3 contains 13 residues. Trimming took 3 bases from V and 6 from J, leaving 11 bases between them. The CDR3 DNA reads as TGTGCCAGCAGCTTCGGGACTTCACAGACCCAGTACTTC. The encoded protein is CASSFGTSQTQYF.

The CDR3 region is CASSFGAGGSDTQYF. The CDR3 DNA reads as TGTGCCAGCAGCTTTGGGGCAGGGGGCTCAGATACGCAGTATTTT. This rearrangement joins TRBV11-3 to TRBJ2-3, with 8 bases that match TRBD1. Germline V CDR1 and CDR2: SGHNT, YENEEA. The CDR3 totals 15 residues. V was clipped by 3 bases and J by 4 bases; unmatched bases: 6.

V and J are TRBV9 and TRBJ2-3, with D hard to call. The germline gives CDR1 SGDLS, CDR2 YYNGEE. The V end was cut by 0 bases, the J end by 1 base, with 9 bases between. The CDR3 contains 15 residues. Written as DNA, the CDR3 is TGTGCCAGCAGCGTAGACCCAAGGGGCACAGATACGCAGTATTTT. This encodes CASSVDPRGTDTQYF.

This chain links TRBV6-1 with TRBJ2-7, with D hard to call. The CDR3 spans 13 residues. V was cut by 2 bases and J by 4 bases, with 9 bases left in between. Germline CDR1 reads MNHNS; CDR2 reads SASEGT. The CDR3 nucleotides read TGTGCCAGCAGTGAACAGTTAACGTACGAGCAGTACTTC. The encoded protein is CASSEQLTYEQYF.

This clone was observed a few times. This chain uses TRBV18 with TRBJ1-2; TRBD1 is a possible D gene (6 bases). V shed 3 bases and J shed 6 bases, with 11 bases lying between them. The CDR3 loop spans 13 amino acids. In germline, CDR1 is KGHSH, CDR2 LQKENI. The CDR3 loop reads CASSPLGGHGYTF. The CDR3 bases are TGTGCCAGCTCACCTCTTGGGGGCCATGGCTACACCTTC. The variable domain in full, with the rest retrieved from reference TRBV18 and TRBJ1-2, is NAGVMQNPRHLVRRRGQEARLRCSPMKGHSHVYWYRQLPEEGLKFMVYLQKENIIDESGMPKERFSAEFPKEGPSILRIQQVVRGDSAAYFCASSPLGGHGYTFGSGTRLTVV.

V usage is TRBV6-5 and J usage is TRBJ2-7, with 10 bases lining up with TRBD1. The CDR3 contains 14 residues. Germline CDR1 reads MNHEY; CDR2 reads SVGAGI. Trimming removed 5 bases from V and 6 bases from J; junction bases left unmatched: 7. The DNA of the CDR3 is TGTGCCAGCAGTACCGGGACAGGGGAGTTCGAGCAGTACTTC. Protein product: CASSTGTGEFEQYF.

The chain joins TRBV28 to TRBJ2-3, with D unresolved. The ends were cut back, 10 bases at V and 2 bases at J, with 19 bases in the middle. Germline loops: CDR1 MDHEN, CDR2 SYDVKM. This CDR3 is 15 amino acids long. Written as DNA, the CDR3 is TGTGCCACCCAGGAGATAGGGCGATACACAGATACGCAGTATTTT. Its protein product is CATQEIGRYTDTQYF.